This T cell receptor (beta chain) was recorded in a study of sequential checkpoint blockade in melanoma. Study-wide context: First-line arms were nivolumab then ipilimumab, or the reverse, randomized 1:1. Each arm's sequence ended with maintenance nivolumab.

TCRdb keeps only in-frame clones here, not all; method: immunoSEQ multiplex PCR. The sample lists 30,000 to 40,000 clones, just under 85% occurring once. V was clipped by 2 bases and J by 9 bases; unmatched bases: 7. CDR1 is SGHRS and CDR2 is YFSETQ in the germline V gene. CDR3 length: 14 residues. Treatment noted: randomized to nivolumab then ipilimumab (arm A) or the reverse (arm B). The sequence came from a human donor with melanoma. This chain uses TRBV5-1 with TRBJ2-3; 9 bases are a match to TRBD1. Here the sequenced sample was CD8+ T cells sorted from blood (inferred from file names), taken from a patient given nivolumab and ipilimumab in sequence. The CDR3 bases are TGCGCCAGCAGCTTAGGGACAGGGCTGCAAACGCAGTATTTT. The encoded protein is CASSLGTGLQTQYF.